This T cell receptor beta chain is from a study of OX40 agonist ivuxolimab in advanced cancers. The table came from immunoSEQ multiplex PCR; TCRdb's copy has only in-frame clones and leaves some out. Among over 55,000 clones listed, about 80% were seen once. The CDR3 runs 14 residues. The receptor was derived from an adult with an advanced solid tumor such as melanoma, head and neck, liver or kidney cancer. The V gene is TRBV12-1, the J gene TRBJ2-7; TRBD1 is the table's D call and was not checked against the DNA. TRBV12-1 is shown as a pseudogene. The starting material was CD4+ or CD8+ T cells sorted from blood, obtained in a trial of the OX40 agonist ivuxolimab. CDR3 loop: CASSFWQGTYEQYF. Here the CDR3 DNA reads TGTGCCAGCAGCTTTTGGCAGGGGACCTACGAGCAGTACTTC.